The rows below give T cell receptor beta chains drawn from one sample of a study of cytomegalovirus exposure and HLA in healthy donors. Profiled with immunoSEQ multiplex PCR; TCRdb holds only in-frame clones, not every one. This sample has some 100,000 clones, with about 80% found just once. Sample: PBMCs. The receptor source for this set is a man aged 45 to 65 in good health and CMV-seropositive. The CDR3 runs from the conserved cysteine through the conserved F or W. Fields, in order: J gene, clone size, V gene, D gene, CDR3 DNA, CDR3 protein. The D gene is left open where the match is weak. Size values are once, few and many counts, or a class for expanded clones, and some rows have none.

TRBJ1-1	.	TRBV18	TRBD1	TGTGCCAGCTCACCACCCGGGACAGGGGTTACCACTGAAGCTTTCTTT	CASSPPGTGVTTEAFF
TRBJ2-7	.	TRBV6-1	.	TGTGCCAGCATTGATACTCGACAGGACTGGGGCGCCGAGCAGTACTTC	CASIDTRQDWGAEQYF
TRBJ2-3	.	TRBV2	TRBD2	TGTGCCAGCAGTCGGGGGGAAGATACGCAGTATTTT	CASSRGEDTQYF
TRBJ2-7	.	TRBV15	TRBD1	TGTGCCACCAGCAGATTCCCGGACAGGGCCGAGCAGTACTTC	CATSRFPDRAEQYF
TRBJ2-1	.	TRBV4-2	TRBD2	TGTGCCAGCAGCCAAGCTCTGGCGGGGGGGCCGAATGAGCAGTTCTTC	CASSQALAGGPNEQFF
TRBJ1-1	few	TRBV2	TRBD1	TGTGCCAGCAGTGTACTCCAGGGGGAGACTGAAGCTTTCTTT	CASSVLQGETEAFF
TRBJ2-5	once	TRBV6-1	.	TGTGCCAGCAACGTACAGGGGGGGGCTCAAGAGACCCAGTACTTC	CASNVQGGAQETQYF
TRBJ1-3	.	TRBV30	TRBD1	TGTGCCTGGAGCGACAGGGCTGGAAACACCATATATTTT	CAWSDRAGNTIYF
TRBJ2-2	.	TRBV10-1	TRBD1	TGCGCCAGCAGCAGGACAGGGAACCCCACCGGGGAGCTGTTTTTT	CASSRTGNPTGELFF
TRBJ1-5	.	TRBV6-6	TRBD1	TGTGCCAGCAGTTACTCTTTCGGGACAGGGGCTCAGCCCCAGCATTTT	CASSYSFGTGAQPQHF
TRBJ1-1	.	TRBV10-3	.	TGTGCCATCAGTTTGTCTGGGGGGGGTCTGAACACTGAAGCTTTCTTT	CAISLSGGGLNTEAFF
TRBJ2-1	once	TRBV29-1	.	TGCAGCGTTGAGGACAGTTACAATGAGCAGTTCTTC	CSVEDSYNEQFF
TRBJ1-5	.	TRBV6-1	.	TGTGCCAGCATGCGGACGCAGGGGATCAATCAGCCCCAGCATTTT	CASMRTQGINQPQHF
TRBJ1-6	.	TRBV5-1	TRBD1	TGCGCCAGCAGCTCCGGGACAGATAATTCACCCCTCCACTTT	CASSSGTDNSPLHF
TRBJ1-5	.	TRBV6-1	TRBD1	TGTGCCAGCAGTGATCGACAGGGAATTAGCAATCAGCCCCAGCATTTT	CASSDRQGISNQPQHF
TRBJ2-7	.	TRBV30	.	TGTGCCTGGAGTCAAGGGGTCGAGCAGTACTTC	CAWSQGVEQYF
TRBJ2-2	.	TRBV11-2	.	TGTGCCAGCAGCTTACCAGGAATGCGGGAGCTGTTTTTT	CASSLPGMRELFF
TRBJ2-3	.	TRBV4-1	TRBD2	TGCGCCAGCAGCCTAGGGGGGACTAGCGGGAGGGATACGCAGTATTTT	CASSLGGTSGRDTQYF
TRBJ1-2	.	TRBV9	.	TGTGCCAGCAGCACAAGTATGAAGGGGGACTACACCTTC	CASSTSMKGDYTF
TRBJ2-5	.	TRBV9	TRBD2	TGTGCCAGCAGCGTACCTTTGGCCGGGACTAGCGGGGAAGAGACCCAGTACTTC	CASSVPLAGTSGEETQYF
TRBJ2-7	.	TRBV5-1	TRBD1	TGCGCCAGCAGCTTGCTCCCTCCGGGACAGGGGAACTACGAGCAGTACTTC	CASSLLPPGQGNYEQYF
TRBJ2-2	.	TRBV5-1	TRBD1	TGCGCCAGCAGCTCATGGACAGGGGGTACCGGGGAGCTGTTTTTT	CASSSWTGGTGELFF
TRBJ1-1	.	TRBV7-8	.	TGTGCCACCGGGTTGTTCGGACAAGGCACTGAAGCTTTCTTT	CATGLFGQGTEAFF
TRBJ1-5	.	TRBV2	TRBD1	TGTGCCAGCAGCGGGACAGGAAATCAGCCCCAGCATTTT	CASSGTGNQPQHF
TRBJ1-6	.	TRBV6-1	.	TGTGCCAGCACCGCGGGAGGTTGGGCTAATTCACCCCTCCACTTT	CASTAGGWANSPLHF
TRBJ1-2	.	TRBV18	.	TGTGCCAGCTCACCACGTCAGGGATACAGGGCGGACTATGGCTACACCTTC	CASSPRQGYRADYGYTF
TRBJ2-5	.	TRBV18	.	TGTGCCAGCTCACTCTCGACAGGCCAAGAGACCCAGTACTTC	CASSLSTGQETQYF
TRBJ1-3	.	TRBV19	.	TGTGCCAGTAGTCAACACAGGTTTTCTGGAAACACCATATATTTT	CASSQHRFSGNTIYF
TRBJ1-2	.	TRBV6-1	TRBD1	TGTGCCAGCAGGAAACAGGGGGGAGTCTTTGGCTACACCTTC	CASRKQGGVFGYTF
TRBJ2-5	.	TRBV6-6	TRBD1	TGTGCCAGCAGTTACTCGGGGCAGGGGGCGTGGGAGCAGTACTTC	CASSYSGQGAWEQYF
TRBJ1-1	.	TRBV15	.	TGTGCCACCAGGGCACAAGCTGAAGCTTTCTTT	CATRAQAEAFF
TRBJ2-7	.	TRBV2	.	TGTGCCAGCAGTAGCTCCGTCGACTACGAGCAGTACTTC	CASSSSVDYEQYF
TRBJ2-3	.	TRBV7-9	TRBD2	TGTGCCAGCAGCTGGGCTAGCGGGGCCACAGATACGCAGTATTTT	CASSWASGATDTQYF
TRBJ2-3	few	TRBV19	TRBD2	TGTGCCAGTAGTATCTCAGGACTAGCGAGCACAGATACGCAGTATTTT	CASSISGLASTDTQYF
TRBJ1-5	.	TRBV25-1	.	TGTGCCAGCACCTCCTTGGGCGCGGGACAGCCCCAGCATTTT	CASTSLGAGQPQHF
TRBJ1-5	.	TRBV9	.	TGTGCCAGCGGGGAGAATAATCAGCCCCAGCATTTT	CASGENNQPQHF
TRBJ1-1	.	TRBV5-4	.	TGTGCCAGCAGCCCAGGACAGATGAACACTGAAGCTTTCTTT	CASSPGQMNTEAFF
TRBJ2-7	.	TRBV5-6	.	TGTGCCAGCAGCTTGAGGAATAGGGGGGGGGTCCCCGGGGAGTACTTC	CASSLRNRGGVPGEYF
TRBJ1-5	few	TRBV19	.	TGTGCCAGTAAAACGGAGAATAGCAATCAGCCCCAGCATTTT	CASKTENSNQPQHF
TRBJ1-6	.	TRBV7-6	.	TGTGCCAGCAGCATCCGGGACTGGAATTCACCCCTCCACTTT	CASSIRDWNSPLHF
TRBJ2-3	.	TRBV6-1	TRBD2	TGTGCCACCAGTTGGACTAGAGGCGATACGCAGTATTTT	CATSWTRGDTQYF
TRBJ2-7	.	TRBV7-2	TRBD1	TGTGCCAGCAGCGCAGGTCGGGACAGGGGGCTCGGCGAGCAGTACTTC	CASSAGRDRGLGEQYF
TRBJ1-1	.	TRBV5-4	TRBD1	TGTGCCAGCAGCTCCAGGACAGGGAAGAACACTGAAGCTTTCTTT	CASSSRTGKNTEAFF
TRBJ1-2	few	TRBV18	.	TGTGCCAGCTCTACGGACAGTTCTAACTATGGCTACACCTTC	CASSTDSSNYGYTF
TRBJ2-5	.	TRBV6-5	.	TGTGCCAGCAGCCGGGGGGCGTTTCAAGAGACCCAGTACTTC	CASSRGAFQETQYF
TRBJ1-5	.	TRBV19	TRBD1	TGTGCCACTTCCGGACAGGGCAACAATCAGCCCCAGCATTTT	CATSGQGNNQPQHF
TRBJ2-3	.	TRBV7-9	.	TGTGCCAGCAGCTTAGGCGGCACAGATACGCAGTATTTT	CASSLGGTDTQYF
TRBJ1-2	.	TRBV6-1	.	TGTGCCAGCAGCGCGAACGGTCCTGCGGGCTATGGCTACACCTTC	CASSANGPAGYGYTF
TRBJ2-3	.	TRBV5-1	TRBD2	TGCGCCAGCAGCTCGGGACTAGCGGGACCCTCAGATACGCAGTATTTT	CASSSGLAGPSDTQYF
TRBJ2-7	.	TRBV29-1	.	TGCAGCGTTGTAGGACACTCGTCCTACGAGCAGTACTTC	CSVVGHSSYEQYF
TRBJ1-1	.	TRBV14	TRBD1	TGTGCCAGCAGCCGATACGGGACAGAGGCTGAAGCTTTCTTT	CASSRYGTEAEAFF
TRBJ2-6	.	TRBV4-1	TRBD1	TGCGCCAGCAGCCCGGGCCCCGGGACAGGGGGCTCTGGGGCCAACGTCCTGACTTTC	CASSPGPGTGGSGANVLTF
TRBJ2-6	.	TRBV19	TRBD2	TGTGCCAGTAGTATGGGGGGGTCGGGGGCCAACGTCCTGACTTTC	CASSMGGSGANVLTF
TRBJ2-7	.	TRBV30	TRBD1	TGTGCCTCCAACCGGGACAGGGGATACGAGCAGTACTTC	CASNRDRGYEQYF
TRBJ2-3	.	TRBV4-1	TRBD2	TGCGCCAGCAGCCAAGTTGGGACTAGCGGTTTACGCACAGATACGCAGTATTTT	CASSQVGTSGLRTDTQYF
TRBJ2-3	once	TRBV6-1	TRBD2	TGTGCCAGCAGTGTCGCACTAGCGGGAACAACGGGGAGGCCAGATACGCAGTATTTT	CASSVALAGTTGRPDTQYF
TRBJ1-4	.	TRBV18	.	TGTGCCAGCTCGCCCCGGACAGTTCCAACTAATGAAAAACTGTTTTTT	CASSPRTVPTNEKLFF
TRBJ2-1	.	TRBV10-2	.	TGCGCCACCAACCATCACAGCAATGAGCAGTTCTTC	CATNHHSNEQFF
TRBJ2-5	once	TRBV5-5	TRBD2	TGTGCCAGCAGCTTGGGTGATAGCGGGGGGAAAGAGACCCAGTACTTC	CASSLGDSGGKETQYF